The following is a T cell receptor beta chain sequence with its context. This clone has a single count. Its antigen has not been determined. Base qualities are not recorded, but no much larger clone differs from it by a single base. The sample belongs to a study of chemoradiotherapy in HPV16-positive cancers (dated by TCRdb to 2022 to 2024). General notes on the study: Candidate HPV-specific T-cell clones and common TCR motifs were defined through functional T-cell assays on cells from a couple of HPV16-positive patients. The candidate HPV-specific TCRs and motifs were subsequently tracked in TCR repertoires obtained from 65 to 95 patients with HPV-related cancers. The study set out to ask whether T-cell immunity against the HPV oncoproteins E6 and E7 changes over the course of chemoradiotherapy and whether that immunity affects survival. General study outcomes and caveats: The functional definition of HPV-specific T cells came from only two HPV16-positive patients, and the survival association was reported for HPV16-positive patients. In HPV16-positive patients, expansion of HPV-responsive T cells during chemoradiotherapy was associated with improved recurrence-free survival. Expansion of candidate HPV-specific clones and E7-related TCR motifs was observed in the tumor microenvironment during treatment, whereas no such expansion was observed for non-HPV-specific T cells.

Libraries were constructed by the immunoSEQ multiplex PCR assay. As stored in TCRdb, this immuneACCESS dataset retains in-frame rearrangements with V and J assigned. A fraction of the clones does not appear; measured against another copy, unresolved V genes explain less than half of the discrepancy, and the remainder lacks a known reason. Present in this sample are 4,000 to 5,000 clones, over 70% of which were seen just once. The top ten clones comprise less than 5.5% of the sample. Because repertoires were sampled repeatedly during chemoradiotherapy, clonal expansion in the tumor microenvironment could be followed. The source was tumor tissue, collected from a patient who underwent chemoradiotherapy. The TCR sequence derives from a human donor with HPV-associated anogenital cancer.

The CDR3 is CASRQGNRNVEQYF. Here is the DNA: TGTGCCAGCAGACAGGGGAACCGGAACGTCGAGCAGTACTTC. The chain couples TRBV16 to TRBJ2-7; 7 bases in the middle match TRBD1. The germline V gene specifies KGHSY as CDR1 and FQNENV as CDR2. V and J are trimmed by 6 bases and 6 bases, and the gene matches miss 11 bases of the junction. The CDR3 spans 14 residues, from the cysteine through the phenylalanine. Just CDR3 DNA is preserved here, 42 bases in frame from base 1.